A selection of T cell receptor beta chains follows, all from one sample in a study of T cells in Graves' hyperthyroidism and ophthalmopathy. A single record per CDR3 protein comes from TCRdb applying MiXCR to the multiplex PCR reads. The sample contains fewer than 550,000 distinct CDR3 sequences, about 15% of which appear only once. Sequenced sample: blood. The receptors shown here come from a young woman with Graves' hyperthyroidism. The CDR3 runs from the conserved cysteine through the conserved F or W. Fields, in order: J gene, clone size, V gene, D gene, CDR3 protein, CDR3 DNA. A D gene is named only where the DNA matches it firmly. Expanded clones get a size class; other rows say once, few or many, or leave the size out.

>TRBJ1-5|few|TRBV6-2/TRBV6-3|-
CASSGGGSDGPQHF
TGTGCCAGCAGCGGCGGGGGAAGCGACGGGCCCCAGCATTTT
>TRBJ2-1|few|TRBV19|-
CASSLLGSRTEQFF
TGTGCCAGTAGCCTCTTGGGGTCCAGGACAGAGCAGTTCTTC
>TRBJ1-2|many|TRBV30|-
CAWSAEDGYGYTF
TGTGCCTGGAGTGCCGAGGACGGCTATGGCTACACCTTC
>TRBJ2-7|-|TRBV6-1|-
CASRGPGVIDRYEQYF
TGTGCCAGCCGGGGGCCAGGGGTAATAGATCGATACGAGCAGTACTTC
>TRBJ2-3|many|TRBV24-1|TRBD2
CATSDKSGSRADTQYF
TGTGCCACCAGTGACAAAAGCGGGAGTAGGGCAGATACGCAGTATTTT
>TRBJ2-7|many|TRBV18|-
CASSPGAAGGYEQYF
TGTGCCAGCTCACCGGGGGCAGCAGGAGGGTACGAGCAGTACTTC
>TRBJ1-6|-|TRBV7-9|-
CASSLALREGGNSPLHF
TGTGCCAGCAGCTTAGCCCTCCGAGAGGGCGGGAATTCACCCCTCCACTTT
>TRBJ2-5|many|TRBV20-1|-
CSARSRYQETQYF
TGCAGTGCTAGGTCTCGGTACCAAGAGACCCAGTACTTC
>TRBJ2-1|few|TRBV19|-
CASSIYQSSYNEQFF
TGTGCCAGTAGTATATATCAGAGCTCCTACAATGAGCAGTTCTTC
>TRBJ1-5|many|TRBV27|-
CASSLRSVYSNQPQHF
TGTGCCAGCAGTTTACGGTCAGTCTATAGCAATCAGCCCCAGCATTTT
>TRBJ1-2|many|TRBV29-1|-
CSVEPPSGGYTF
TGCAGCGTTGAGCCCCCTTCGGGTGGCTACACCTTC
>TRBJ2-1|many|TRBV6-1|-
CASGTPSYNEQFF
TGTGCCAGCGGGACCCCCTCCTACAATGAGCAGTTCTTC
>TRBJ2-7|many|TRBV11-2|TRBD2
CASSPYSGRAVEQYF
TGTGCCAGCAGCCCCTATAGCGGGAGGGCCGTCGAGCAGTACTTC
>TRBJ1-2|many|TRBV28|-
CASSPWTVNYGYTF
TGTGCCAGCAGTCCGTGGACGGTGAACTATGGCTACACCTTC
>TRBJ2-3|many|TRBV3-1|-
CASSLRELVTDTQYF
TGTGCCAGCAGCCTTCGGGAGCTGGTCACAGATACGCAGTATTTT
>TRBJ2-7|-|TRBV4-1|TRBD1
CASSQVGTGDYEQYF
TGCGCCAGCAGCCAAGTTGGGACAGGGGACTACGAGCAGTACTTC
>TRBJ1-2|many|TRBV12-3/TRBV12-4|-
CASGPKTAYGYTF
TGTGCCAGCGGACCTAAGACAGCCTATGGCTACACCTTC
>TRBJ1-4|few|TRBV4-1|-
CASSQDRGRHNEKLFF
TGCGCCAGCAGCCAAGATCGGGGACGGCATAATGAAAAACTGTTTTTT
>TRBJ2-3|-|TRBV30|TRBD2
CTLAGGTQYF
TGTACACTAGCGGGGGGTACGCAGTATTTT
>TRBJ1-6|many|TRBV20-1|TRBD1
CSARGGQADSPLHF
TGCAGTGCTAGAGGGGGACAGGCGGATTCACCCCTCCACTTT
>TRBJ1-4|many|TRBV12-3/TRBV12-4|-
CASSWASLGKLFF
TGTGCCAGCAGTTGGGCAAGTTTGGGTAAACTGTTTTTT
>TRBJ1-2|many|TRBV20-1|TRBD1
CSARDRPGQGGRYTF
TGCAGTGCTAGAGATAGGCCGGGACAGGGGGGTCGCTACACCTTC
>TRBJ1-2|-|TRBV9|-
CASSVLGGASNGYTF
TGTGCCAGCAGCGTATTGGGGGGCGCTTCGAATGGCTACACCTTC
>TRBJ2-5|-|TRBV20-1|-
CSARFGGGPWETQYF
TGCAGTGCTAGATTCGGCGGAGGGCCCTGGGAGACCCAGTACTTC
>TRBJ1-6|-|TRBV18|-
CASSRGDNSPLHF
TGTGCCAGCTCACGGGGGGATAATTCACCCCTCCACTTT
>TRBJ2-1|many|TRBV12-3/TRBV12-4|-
CASSLNPTEQFF
TGTGCCAGCAGCCTAAATCCGACAGAGCAGTTCTTC
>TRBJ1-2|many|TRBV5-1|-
CASSREGGATYGYTF
TGCGCCAGCAGCCGGGAAGGGGGGGCGACATATGGCTACACCTTC